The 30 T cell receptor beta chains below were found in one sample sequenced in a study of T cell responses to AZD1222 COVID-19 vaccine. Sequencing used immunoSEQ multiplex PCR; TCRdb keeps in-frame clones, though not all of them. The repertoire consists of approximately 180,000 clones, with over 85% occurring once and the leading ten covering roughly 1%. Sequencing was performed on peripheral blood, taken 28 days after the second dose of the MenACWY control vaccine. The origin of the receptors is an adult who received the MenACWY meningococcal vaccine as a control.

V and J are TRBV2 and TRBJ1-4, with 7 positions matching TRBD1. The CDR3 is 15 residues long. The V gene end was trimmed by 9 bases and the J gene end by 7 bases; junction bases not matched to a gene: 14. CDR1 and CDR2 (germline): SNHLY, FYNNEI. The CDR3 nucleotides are TGTGCCAGTGAAGCCCGACAGGGAGTTGGTGAAAAACTGTTTTTT. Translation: CASEARQGVGEKLFF.

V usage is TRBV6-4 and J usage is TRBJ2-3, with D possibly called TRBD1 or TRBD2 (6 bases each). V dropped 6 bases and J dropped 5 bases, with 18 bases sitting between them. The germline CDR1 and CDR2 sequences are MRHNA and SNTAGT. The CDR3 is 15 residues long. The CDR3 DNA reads TGTGCCAGCAGCTCCTGGTGGGGGGCCAAAGATACGCAGTATTTT. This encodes CASSSWWGAKDTQYF.

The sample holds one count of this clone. Here the CDR3 reads CASSRDNRGYTF. In DNA, the CDR3 is TGTGCCAGCTCCCGGGACAACCGTGGCTACACCTTC. V usage is TRBV28 and J usage is TRBJ1-2, with D maybe TRBD1 (6 bases). Trimming pared 8 bases from V and 7 bases from J, leaving 14 bases between. Looked up from germline, CDR1 is MDHEN and CDR2 is SYDVKM. CDR3 length: 12 residues.

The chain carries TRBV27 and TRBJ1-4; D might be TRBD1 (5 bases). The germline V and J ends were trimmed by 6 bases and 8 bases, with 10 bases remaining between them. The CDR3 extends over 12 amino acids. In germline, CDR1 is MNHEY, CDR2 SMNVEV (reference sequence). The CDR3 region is CASRGAGEKLFF. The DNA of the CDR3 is TGTGCCAGCAGAGGGGCGGGAGAAAAACTGTTTTTT.

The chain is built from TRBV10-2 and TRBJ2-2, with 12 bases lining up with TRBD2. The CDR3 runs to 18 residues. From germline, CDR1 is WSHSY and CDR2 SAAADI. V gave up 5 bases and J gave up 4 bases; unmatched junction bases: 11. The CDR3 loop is CASSHGLAGPLSTGELFF. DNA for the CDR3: TGCGCCAGCAGTCACGGACTAGCGGGACCTCTAAGCACCGGGGAGCTGTTTTTT.

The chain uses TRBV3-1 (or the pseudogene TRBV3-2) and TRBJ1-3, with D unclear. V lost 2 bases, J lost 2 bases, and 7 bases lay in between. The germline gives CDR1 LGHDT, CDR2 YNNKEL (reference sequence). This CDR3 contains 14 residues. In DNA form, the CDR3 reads TGTGCCAGCAGCCAATCCGGGACTGGAAACACCATATATTTT. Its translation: CASSQSGTGNTIYF.

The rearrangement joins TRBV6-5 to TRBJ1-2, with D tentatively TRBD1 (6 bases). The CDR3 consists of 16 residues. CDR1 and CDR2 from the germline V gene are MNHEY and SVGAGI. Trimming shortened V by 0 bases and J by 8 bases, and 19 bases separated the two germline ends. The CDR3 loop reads CASSYSTTGSMAGYTF. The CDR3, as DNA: TGTGCCAGCAGTTACTCGACTACAGGGAGCATGGCAGGCTACACCTTC.

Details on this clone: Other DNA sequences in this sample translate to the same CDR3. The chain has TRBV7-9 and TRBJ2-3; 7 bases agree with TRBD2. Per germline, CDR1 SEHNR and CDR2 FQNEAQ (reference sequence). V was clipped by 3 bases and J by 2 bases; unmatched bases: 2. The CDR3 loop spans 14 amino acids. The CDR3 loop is CASSLRDYTDTQYF. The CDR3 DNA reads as TGTGCCAGCAGCTTGAGGGACTACACAGATACGCAGTATTTT. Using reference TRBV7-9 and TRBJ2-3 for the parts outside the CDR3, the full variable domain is DTGVSQNPRHKITKRGQNVTFRCDPISEHNRLYWYRQTLGQGPEFLTYFQNEAQLEKSRLLSDRFSAERPKGSFSTLEIQRTEQGDSAMYLCASSLRDYTDTQYFGPGTRLTVL.

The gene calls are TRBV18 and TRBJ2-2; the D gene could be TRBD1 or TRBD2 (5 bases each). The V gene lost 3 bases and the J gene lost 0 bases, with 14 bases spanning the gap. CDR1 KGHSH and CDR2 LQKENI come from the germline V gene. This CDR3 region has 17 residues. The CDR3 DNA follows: TGTGCCAGCTCACCGCCGGGGCAGCGGTCGAACACCGGGGAGCTGTTTTTT. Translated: CASSPPGQRSNTGELFF. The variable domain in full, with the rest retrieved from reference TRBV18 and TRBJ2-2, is NAGVMQNPRHLVRRRGQEARLRCSPMKGHSHVYWYRQLPEEGLKFMVYLQKENIIDESGMPKERFSAEFPKEGPSILRIQQVVRGDSAAYFCASSPPGQRSNTGELFFGEGSRLTVL.

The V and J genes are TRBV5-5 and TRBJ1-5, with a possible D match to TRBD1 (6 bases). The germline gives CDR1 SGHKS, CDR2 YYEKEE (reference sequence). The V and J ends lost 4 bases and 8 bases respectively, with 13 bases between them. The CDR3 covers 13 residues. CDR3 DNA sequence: TGTGCCAGCAGCATCACTCCAGGGGAGCCCCAGCATTTT. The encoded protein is CASSITPGEPQHF.

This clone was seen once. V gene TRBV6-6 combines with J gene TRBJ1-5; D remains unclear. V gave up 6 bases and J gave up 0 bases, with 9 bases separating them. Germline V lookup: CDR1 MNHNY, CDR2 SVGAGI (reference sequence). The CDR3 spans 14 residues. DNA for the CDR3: TGTGCCAGCAGGCTACAGAATAGCAATCAGCCCCAGCATTTT. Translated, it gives CASRLQNSNQPQHF.

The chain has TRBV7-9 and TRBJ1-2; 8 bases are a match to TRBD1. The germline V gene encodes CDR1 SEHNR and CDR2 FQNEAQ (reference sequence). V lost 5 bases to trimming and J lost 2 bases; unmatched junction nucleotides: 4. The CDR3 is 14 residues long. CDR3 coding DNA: TGTGCCAGCAGCCCCAGGACAGGGAACTATGGCTACACCTTC. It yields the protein CASSPRTGNYGYTF.

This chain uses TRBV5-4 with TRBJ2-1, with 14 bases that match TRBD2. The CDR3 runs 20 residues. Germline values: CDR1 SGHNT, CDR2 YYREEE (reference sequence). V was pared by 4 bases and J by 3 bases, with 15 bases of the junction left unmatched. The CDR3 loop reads CASSPIGGLAGGRGYNEQFF. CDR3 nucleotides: TGTGCCAGCAGCCCCATCGGAGGACTAGCGGGGGGCCGGGGCTACAATGAGCAGTTCTTC.

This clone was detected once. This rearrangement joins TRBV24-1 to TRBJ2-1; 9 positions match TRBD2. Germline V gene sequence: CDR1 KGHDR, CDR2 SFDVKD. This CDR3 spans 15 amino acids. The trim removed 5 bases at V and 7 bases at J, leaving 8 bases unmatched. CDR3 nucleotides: TGTGCCACCAGTGGGGCGGGGGGGCCGTGGAATGAGCAGTTCTTC. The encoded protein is CATSGAGGPWNEQFF.

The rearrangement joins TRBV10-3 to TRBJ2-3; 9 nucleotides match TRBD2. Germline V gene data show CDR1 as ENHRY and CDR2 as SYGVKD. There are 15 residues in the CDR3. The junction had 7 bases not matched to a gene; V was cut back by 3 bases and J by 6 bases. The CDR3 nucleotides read TGTGCCATCAGTGACTCAGCGGGGGGCAGGGATACGCAGTATTTT. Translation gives CAISDSAGGRDTQYF.

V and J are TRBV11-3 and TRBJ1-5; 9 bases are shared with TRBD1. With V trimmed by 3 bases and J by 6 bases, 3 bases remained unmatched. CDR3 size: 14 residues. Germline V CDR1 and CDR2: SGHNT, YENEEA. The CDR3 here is CASSFNRGRQPQHF. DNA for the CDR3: TGTGCCAGCAGCTTTAACAGGGGGCGTCAGCCCCAGCATTTT.

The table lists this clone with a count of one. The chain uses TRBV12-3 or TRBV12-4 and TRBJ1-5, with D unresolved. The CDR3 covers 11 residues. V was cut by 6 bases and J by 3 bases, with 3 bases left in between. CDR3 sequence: CASSYNQPQHF. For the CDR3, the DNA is TGTGCCAGCAGCTACAATCAGCCCCAGCATTTT.

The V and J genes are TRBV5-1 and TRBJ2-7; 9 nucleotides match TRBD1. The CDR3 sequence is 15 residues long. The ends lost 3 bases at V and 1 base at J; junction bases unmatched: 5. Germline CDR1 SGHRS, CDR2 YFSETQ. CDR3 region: CASSSGQGASYEQYF. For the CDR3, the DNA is TGCGCCAGCAGCTCGGGACAGGGAGCTTCCTACGAGCAGTACTTC.

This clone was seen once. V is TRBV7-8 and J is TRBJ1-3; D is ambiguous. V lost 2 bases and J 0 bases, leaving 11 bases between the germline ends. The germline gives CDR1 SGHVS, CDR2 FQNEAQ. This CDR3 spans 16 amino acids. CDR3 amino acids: CASSLPQALSGNTIYF. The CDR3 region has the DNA TGTGCCAGCAGCTTACCGCAGGCCCTCTCTGGAAACACCATATATTTT. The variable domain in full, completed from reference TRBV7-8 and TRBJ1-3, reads GAGVSQSPRYKVAKRGQDVALRCDPISGHVSLFWYQQALGQGPEFLTYFQNEAQLDKSGLPSDRFFAERPEGSVSTLKIQRTQQEDSAVYLCASSLPQALSGNTIYFGEGSWLTVV.

Written as DNA, the CDR3 is TGTGCCTGGAACAGGGACAGGGGGGACTATGGCTACACCTTC. Protein: CAWNRDRGDYGYTF. V gene TRBV30 combines with J gene TRBJ1-2, with 11 bases fitting TRBD1. This CDR3 has 14 amino acids. The V segment lost 4 bases and the J segment 3 bases; nucleotides outside the gene matches: 4. In germline, CDR1 is GTSNPN, CDR2 SVGIG (reference sequence).

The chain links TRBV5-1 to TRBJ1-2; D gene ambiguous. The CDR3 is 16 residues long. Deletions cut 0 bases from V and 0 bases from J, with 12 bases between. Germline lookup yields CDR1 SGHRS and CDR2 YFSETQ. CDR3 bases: TGCGCCAGCAGCTTGGAAGGGCCAGAATCTAACTATGGCTACACCTTC. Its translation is CASSLEGPESNYGYTF. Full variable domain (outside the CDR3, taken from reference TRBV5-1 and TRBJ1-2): KAGVTQTPRYLIKTRGQQVTLSCSPISGHRSVSWYQQTPGQGLQFLFEYFSETQRNKGNFPGRFSGRQFSNSRSEMNVSTLELGDSALYLCASSLEGPESNYGYTFGSGTRLTVV.

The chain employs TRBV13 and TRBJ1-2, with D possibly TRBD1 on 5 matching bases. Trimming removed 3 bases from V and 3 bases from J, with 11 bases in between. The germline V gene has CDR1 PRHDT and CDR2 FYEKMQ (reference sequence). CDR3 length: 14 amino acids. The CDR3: CASSLQGTDYGYTF. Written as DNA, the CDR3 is TGTGCCAGCAGCTTGCAGGGAACCGACTATGGCTACACCTTC.

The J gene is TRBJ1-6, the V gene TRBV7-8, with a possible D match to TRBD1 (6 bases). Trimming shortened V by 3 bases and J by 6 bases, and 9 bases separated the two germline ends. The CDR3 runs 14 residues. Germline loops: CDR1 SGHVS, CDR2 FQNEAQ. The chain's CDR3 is CASSFGQSNSPLHF. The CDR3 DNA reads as TGTGCCAGCAGCTTTGGACAGTCTAATTCACCCCTCCACTTT.

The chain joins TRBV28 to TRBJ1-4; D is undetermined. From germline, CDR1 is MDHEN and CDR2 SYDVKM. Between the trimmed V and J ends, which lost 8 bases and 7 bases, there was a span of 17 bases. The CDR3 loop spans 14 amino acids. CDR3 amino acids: CASGPRRLGEKLFF. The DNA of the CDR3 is TGTGCCAGCGGGCCACGTCGATTGGGTGAAAAACTGTTTTTT.

Written as DNA, the CDR3 is TGTGCCAGCAGCACCGGGACAGGGAATTCACCCCTCCACTTT. Residues: CASSTGTGNSPLHF. The chain links TRBV7-9 to TRBJ1-6; the match to TRBD1 covers 9 bases. The J segment lost 7 bases and the V segment lost 5 bases, leaving 3 bases of the junction unmatched. Germline CDR1 is SEHNR and CDR2 is FQNEAQ (reference sequence). The CDR3 contains 14 residues.

The CDR3 is CASSSPQISGNTIYF. Here the CDR3 DNA reads TGTGCCAGCAGCTCTCCACAGATCTCTGGAAACACCATATATTTT. The rearrangement links TRBV7-9 to TRBJ1-3; D unresolved. Deletions cut 4 bases from V and 0 bases from J, with 10 bases between. This CDR3 comprises 15 residues. The germline CDR1 and CDR2 sequences are SEHNR and FQNEAQ (reference sequence).

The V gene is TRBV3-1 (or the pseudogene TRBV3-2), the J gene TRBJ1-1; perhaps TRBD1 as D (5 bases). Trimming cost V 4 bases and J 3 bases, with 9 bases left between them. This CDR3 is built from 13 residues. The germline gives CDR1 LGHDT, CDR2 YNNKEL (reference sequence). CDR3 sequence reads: CASSLWGDTEAFF. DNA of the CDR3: TGTGCCAGCAGCCTCTGGGGGGACACTGAAGCTTTCTTT.

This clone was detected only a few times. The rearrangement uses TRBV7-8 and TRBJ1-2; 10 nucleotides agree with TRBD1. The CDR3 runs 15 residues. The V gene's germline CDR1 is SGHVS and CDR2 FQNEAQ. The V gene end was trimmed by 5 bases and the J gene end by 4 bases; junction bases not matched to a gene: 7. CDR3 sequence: CASSPRTGGSYGYTF. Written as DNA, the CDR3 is TGTGCCAGCAGCCCTCGGACAGGGGGGAGCTATGGCTACACCTTC. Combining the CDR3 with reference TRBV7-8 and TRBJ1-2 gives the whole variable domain GAGVSQSPRYKVAKRGQDVALRCDPISGHVSLFWYQQALGQGPEFLTYFQNEAQLDKSGLPSDRFFAERPEGSVSTLKIQRTQQEDSAVYLCASSPRTGGSYGYTFGSGTRLTVV.

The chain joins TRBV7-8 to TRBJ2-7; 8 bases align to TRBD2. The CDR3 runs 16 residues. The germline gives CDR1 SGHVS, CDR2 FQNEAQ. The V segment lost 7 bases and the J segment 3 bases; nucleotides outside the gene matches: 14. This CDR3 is CASTQGVAGTFYEQYF. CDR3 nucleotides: TGTGCCAGCACCCAAGGAGTAGCGGGAACCTTCTACGAGCAGTACTTC.

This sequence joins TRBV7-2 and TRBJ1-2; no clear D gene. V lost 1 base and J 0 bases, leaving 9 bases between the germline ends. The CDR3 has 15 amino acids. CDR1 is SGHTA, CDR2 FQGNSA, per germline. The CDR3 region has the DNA TGTGCCAGCAGCTTAGGCAGCCTGTCTAACTATGGCTACACCTTC. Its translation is CASSLGSLSNYGYTF. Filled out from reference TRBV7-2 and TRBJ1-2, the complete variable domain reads GAGVSQSPSNKVTEKGKDVELRCDPISGHTALYWYRQSLGQGLEFLIYFQGNSAPDKSGLPSDRFSAERTGGSVSTLTIQRTQQEDSAVYLCASSLGSLSNYGYTFGSGTRLTVV.